In this sample, the clone carrying this TCR beta chain turned up a few times. Its antigen remains unidentified. Every bit of the isolated RNA underwent reverse transcription, so sequencing read expressed TCRB transcripts. Profiled with immunoSEQ multiplex PCR; TCRdb holds only in-frame clones, not every one. The sample lists about 700,000 clones, about an eighth occurring once. The data originate from a study of beta chain features in type 1 diabetes. Study results and caveats: Among all four CD4+ subsets, Type 1 diabetes patients had TCRB CDR3s that were moderately but significantly shorter.

All of the sorted populations showed purity greater than 98%. The CDR3 length is 15 residues. The V gene's germline CDR1 is GTSNPN and CDR2 SVGIG (reference sequence). V lost 1 base and J lost 7, with 19 bases in between. The specimen sequenced was naive CD4+ T cells from blood. The V call is TRBV30, the J call TRBJ1-1; no reliable D call. This receptor was obtained from a man between 18 and 35 years old with type 1 diabetes. The CDR3 sequence: CAWSAPSDTTDEAFF. The CDR3 nucleotides read TGTGCCTGGAGTGCTCCTTCCGACACCACGGATGAAGCTTTCTTT. The full variable domain, rest sourced from reference TRBV30 and TRBJ1-1, is SQTIHQWPATLVQPVGSPLSLECTVEGTSNPNLYWYRQAAGRGLQLLFYSVGIGQISSEVPQNLSASRPQDRQFILSSKKLLLSDSGFYLCAWSAPSDTTDEAFFGQGTRLTVV.